These T cell receptor beta chains were read from a single sample in a study of T cell clonotyping in hematopoietic cell transplantation. Using immunoSEQ multiplex PCR, the repertoire was profiled, and TCRdb retains in-frame clones only, with some absent. The sample has some 35,000 clones; roughly 94% are singletons. Sequenced here: peripheral blood mononuclear cells, sampled before stem cell transplant. The receptors stem from a man aged 40-55 years with chronic myeloid leukemia. Some clones in this sample may be carry-over from other donors' samples. Both conserved end residues are part of each CDR3. A D gene is named only where the DNA matches it firmly. Expanded clones are given a class, and other clones once, few, many or no size at all.

j_call v_call clone_size d_call cdr3_aa
TRBJ1-6 TRBV28 NA NA CASTPSSGLDNSPLHF
TRBJ2-7 TRBV6-5 once NA CASRVEAASYEQYF
TRBJ1-1 TRBV2 NA NA CASRIDRNTEAFF
TRBJ1-1 TRBV9 NA NA CASSAVPEGSAFF
TRBJ1-1 TRBV11-2 NA NA CASSVSAFATEAFF
TRBJ2-5 TRBV28 NA NA CASSLGPQETQYF
TRBJ1-1 TRBV2 once NA CASKSGEMYTEAFF
TRBJ2-1 TRBV4-2 NA NA CASSQVRAREFMDEQFF
TRBJ1-1 TRBV11-3 NA TRBD1 CASSSGQGEDFF
TRBJ2-6 TRBV7-2 NA TRBD1 CASSPRTGISGANVLTF
TRBJ2-3 TRBV11-2 NA NA CASSSLIAHTQYF
TRBJ2-3 TRBV7-2 NA NA CASSPWTGPTDTQYF
TRBJ2-7 TRBV11-2 NA NA CASSPPGGSYEQYF
TRBJ2-1 TRBV9 NA NA CASSHVLGRGRNNEQFF
TRBJ2-7 TRBV6-6 NA NA CASSSYGTTYEQYF
TRBJ2-5 TRBV5-6 NA TRBD1 CASSRKGQGVKETQYF
TRBJ1-2 TRBV4-2 medium-sized NA CASSPGRTGRYGYTF
TRBJ1-4 TRBV11-3 NA NA CASSSYPPGATNEKLFF
TRBJ1-2 TRBV7-2 once NA CASSPRLAFVVGATF
TRBJ2-3 TRBV9 NA TRBD2 CASSPRAGELTDTQYF
TRBJ1-2 TRBV29-1 once NA CSVVDMVYGYTF
TRBJ1-6 TRBV19 NA NA CASSRRVDNSPLHF
TRBJ1-3 TRBV7-6 NA TRBD1 CASSLAPGQGGENTIYF
TRBJ2-5 TRBV6-5 once TRBD1 CASSYWQGDETQYF
TRBJ1-2 TRBV15 NA TRBD1 CATSRNSSTGHGYTF